This T cell receptor (beta chain) was sequenced during a study of OX40 agonist ivuxolimab in advanced cancers. The wider study: Recorded diagnoses for dose-escalation patients were hepatocellular carcinoma, melanoma, renal cell or head and neck cancer. Regarding the study as a whole: Also showing low normalized T-cell clonal expansion were some of the nonresponders.

The repertoire was sequenced with immunoSEQ multiplex PCR; TCRdb's copy has only in-frame clones and lacks some. The table has approximately 80,000 clones, 85% seen once. To note about this clone: Its antigen is unknown.

This CDR3 has 15 residues. Germline lookup yields CDR1 SGHTA and CDR2 FQGTGA. With 5 bases clipped from V and 7 bases from J, the junction kept 9 bases outside the gene matches. Patients with autoimmune history or systemic immunosuppression were excluded. V gene TRBV7-3 combines with J gene TRBJ2-1, with TRBD1 matching over 9 bases. The sequencing used CD4+ or CD8+ T cells sorted from blood, collected in a trial of the OX40 agonist ivuxolimab. This TCR was sampled from an adult with an advanced solid tumor such as melanoma, head and neck, liver or kidney cancer. CDR3 sequence: CASSPQPGQGNEQFF. The CDR3 DNA is TGTGCCAGCAGCCCCCAACCAGGACAGGGGAATGAGCAGTTCTTC. Using reference TRBV7-3 and TRBJ2-1 for the parts outside the CDR3, the full variable domain is GAGVSQTPSNKVTEKGKYVELRCDPISGHTALYWYRQSLGQGPEFLIYFQGTGAADDSGLPNDRFFAVRPEGSVSTLKIQRTERGDSAVYLCASSPQPGQGNEQFFGPGTRLTVL.